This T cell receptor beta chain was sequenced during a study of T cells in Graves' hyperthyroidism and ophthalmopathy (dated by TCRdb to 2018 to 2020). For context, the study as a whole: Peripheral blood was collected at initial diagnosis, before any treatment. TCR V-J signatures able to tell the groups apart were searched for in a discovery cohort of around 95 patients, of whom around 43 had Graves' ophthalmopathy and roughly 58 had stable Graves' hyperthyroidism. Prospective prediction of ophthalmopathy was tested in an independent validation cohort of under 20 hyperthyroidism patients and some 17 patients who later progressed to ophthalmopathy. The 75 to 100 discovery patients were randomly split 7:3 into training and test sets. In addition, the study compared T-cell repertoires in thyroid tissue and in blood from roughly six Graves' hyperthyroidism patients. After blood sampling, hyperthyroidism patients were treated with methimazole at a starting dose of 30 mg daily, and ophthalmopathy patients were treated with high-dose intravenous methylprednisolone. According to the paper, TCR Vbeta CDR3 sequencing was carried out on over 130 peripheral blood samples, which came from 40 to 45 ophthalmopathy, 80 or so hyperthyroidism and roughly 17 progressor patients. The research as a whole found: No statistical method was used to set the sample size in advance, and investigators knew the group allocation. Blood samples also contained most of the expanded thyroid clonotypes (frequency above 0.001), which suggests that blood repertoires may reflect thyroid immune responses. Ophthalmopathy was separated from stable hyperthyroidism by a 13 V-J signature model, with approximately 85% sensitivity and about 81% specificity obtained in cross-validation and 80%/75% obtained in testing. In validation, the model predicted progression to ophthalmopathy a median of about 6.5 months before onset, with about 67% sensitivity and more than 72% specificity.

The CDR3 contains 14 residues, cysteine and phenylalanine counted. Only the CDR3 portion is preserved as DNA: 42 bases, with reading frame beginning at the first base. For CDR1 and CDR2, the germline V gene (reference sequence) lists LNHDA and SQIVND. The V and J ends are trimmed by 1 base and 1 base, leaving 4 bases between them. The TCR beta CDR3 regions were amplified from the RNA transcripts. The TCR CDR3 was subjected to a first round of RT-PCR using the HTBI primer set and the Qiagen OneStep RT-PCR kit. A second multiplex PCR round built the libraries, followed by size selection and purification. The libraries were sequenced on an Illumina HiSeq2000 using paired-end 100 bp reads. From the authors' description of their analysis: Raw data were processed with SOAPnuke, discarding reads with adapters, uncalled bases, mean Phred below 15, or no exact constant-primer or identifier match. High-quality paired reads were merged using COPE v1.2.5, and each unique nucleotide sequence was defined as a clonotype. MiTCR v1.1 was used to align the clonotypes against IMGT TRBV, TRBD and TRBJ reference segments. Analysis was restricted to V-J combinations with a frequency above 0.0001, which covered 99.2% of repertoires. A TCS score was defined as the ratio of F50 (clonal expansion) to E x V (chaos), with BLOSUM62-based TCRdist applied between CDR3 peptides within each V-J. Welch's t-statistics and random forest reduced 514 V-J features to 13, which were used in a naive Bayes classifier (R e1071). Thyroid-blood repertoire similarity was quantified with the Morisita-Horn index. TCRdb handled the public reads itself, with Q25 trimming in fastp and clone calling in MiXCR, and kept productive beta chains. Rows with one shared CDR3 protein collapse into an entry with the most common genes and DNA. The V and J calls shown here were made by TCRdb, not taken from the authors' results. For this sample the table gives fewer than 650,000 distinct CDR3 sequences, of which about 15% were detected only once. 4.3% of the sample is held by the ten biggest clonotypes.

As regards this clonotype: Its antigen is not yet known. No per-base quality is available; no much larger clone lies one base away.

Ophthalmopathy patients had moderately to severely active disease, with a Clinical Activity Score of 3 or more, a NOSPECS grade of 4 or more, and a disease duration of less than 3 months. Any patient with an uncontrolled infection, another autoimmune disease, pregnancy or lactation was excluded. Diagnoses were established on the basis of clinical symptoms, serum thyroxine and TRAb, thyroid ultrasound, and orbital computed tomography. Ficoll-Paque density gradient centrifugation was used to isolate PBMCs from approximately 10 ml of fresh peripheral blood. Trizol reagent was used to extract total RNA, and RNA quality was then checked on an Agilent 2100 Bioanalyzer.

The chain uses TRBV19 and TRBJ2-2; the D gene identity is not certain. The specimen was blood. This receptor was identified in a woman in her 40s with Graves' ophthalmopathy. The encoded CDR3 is CASSIGMNTGELFF. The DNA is TGTGCCAGTAGTATAGGCATGAACACCGGGGAGCTGTTTTTT.